The T cell receptor beta chain described here comes from a study of metastatic and nonmetastatic thyroid tumors. Study at large: Samples came from malignant and benign thyroid patients, and repertoires were compared across blood and tumor or nodule tissue.

None of the patients had undergone any treatment ahead of thyroid surgery. The germline V and J ends were trimmed by 2 bases and 5 bases, with 7 bases remaining between them. The length of the CDR3 is 12 residues. The germline V gene encodes CDR1 MNHEY and CDR2 SVGAGI. Of note for this clone: The antigen remains unidentified.

Under the authors' procedure: The authors used CDR3 differences across clinicopathological groups to build a distant-metastasis classifier for papillary thyroid cancer. TCRdb called clones again from the PCR reads with MiXCR. TCRdb, not the authors, supplied the V and J calls. The table lists fewer than 4,500 clones, about two fifths of them singletons. Study-wide findings and caveats: Significantly higher TCR beta diversity was reportedly seen in malignant thyroid tumors than benign nodules, in blood and tumor.

The chain is built from TRBV6-5 and TRBJ2-7; D gene uncertain. The receptor's source is a male donor with papillary thyroid cancer or a benign thyroid nodule (not recorded which). Some clones in this sample may be carry-over from other donors' samples. The sequenced sample consisted of tumor tissue. In nucleotides, the CDR3 is TGTGCCAGCAGTTACAGCACTAACGAGCAGTACTTC. Protein product: CASSYSTNEQYF.